Shown below are 29 T cell receptor beta chains from a single sample sequenced in a study of T cells in Graves' hyperthyroidism and ophthalmopathy (dated by TCRdb to about 2019). Libraries were prepared through multiplex PCR. The sequencer listed for this sample is Illumina HiSeq 2000. TCR beta CDR3 regions were amplified from RNA transcripts. The first round of RT-PCR for the TCR CDR3 was performed with the HTBI primer set and the Qiagen OneStep RT-PCR kit. TCRdb redid the processing of the public reads, applying fastp at Q25 and MiXCR, and retained in-frame beta chains. Each entry is one CDR3 protein sequence, shown with its most common DNA and genes. Counted in this sample were about half a million distinct CDR3 sequences; about 20% of them appeared once. The ten largest clones capture roughly 47% of the sample. Sequencing was carried out using blood. Every receptor here comes from a man between 35 and 55 years old with Graves' ophthalmopathy.

This clonotype was seen repeatedly, ten times or more. The V and J genes are TRBV3-1 and TRBJ1-5; D remains ambiguous. The ends were cut back, 0 bases at V and 0 bases at J, with 6 bases in the middle. Per the germline V gene, CDR1 is LGHDT and CDR2 is YNNKEL (reference sequence). The CDR3 has 15 residues. Written as DNA, the CDR3 is TGTGCCAGCAGCCAAGAATGGGGTAGCAATCAGCCCCAGCATTTT. Translating it yields CASSQEWGSNQPQHF.

In this sample, this clonotype turned up a few times. The chain has TRBV20-1 and TRBJ2-3; D uncertain. The ends were cut back, 2 bases at V and 0 bases at J, with 6 bases in the middle. Germline V gives CDR1 DFQATT, CDR2 SNEGSKA (reference sequence). The CDR3 contains 13 residues. The CDR3 region has the DNA TGCAGTGCTAGACCCACTAGCACAGATACGCAGTATTTT. Translating gives CSARPTSTDTQYF.

There are many counts of this clonotype. The gene calls are TRBV7-2 and TRBJ2-1; 10 bases agree with TRBD2. The ends lost 3 bases at V and 2 bases at J; junction bases unmatched: 7. The CDR3 totals 17 residues. Germline CDR1 SGHTA, CDR2 FQGNSA. The CDR3 here is CASSFNLAGGPYNEQFF. CDR3 DNA: TGTGCCAGCAGCTTTAACTTAGCGGGAGGTCCCTACAATGAGCAGTTCTTC.

This clonotype has only a few counts. This chain joins TRBV28 and TRBJ2-7; weak D call: TRBD1 (5 bases). The germline V gene encodes CDR1 MDHEN and CDR2 SYDVKM. The CDR3 has 15 amino acids. Trimming stripped 3 bases from V and 6 bases from J, with 18 bases between. This CDR3 is CASSLPLQGRIEQYF. Here the CDR3 DNA reads TGTGCCAGCAGTTTGCCGCTCCAGGGCCGAATCGAGCAGTACTTC.

Notes on this clonotype: A read error is possible here, since a much larger clone lies one base away. J is TRBJ2-5 and V is TRBV20-1; D is ambiguous. This CDR3 comprises 12 residues. Looked up from germline, CDR1 is DFQATT and CDR2 is SNEGSKA (reference sequence). V gave up 4 bases and J gave up 5 bases, with 11 bases separating them. The CDR3 nucleotides are TGCAGTGCTACGCCCTATCAGGAGACCCAGTACTTC. The encoded protein is CSATPYQETQYF.

The sample holds many counts of this clonotype. The chain is built from TRBV7-3 and TRBJ2-2, with 7 bases lining up with TRBD1. The CDR3 is 14 residues long. Trimming cost V 4 bases and J 6 bases; bases outside gene matches: 5. Looked up from germline, CDR1 is SGHTA and CDR2 is FQGTGA. The CDR3 DNA reads TGTGCCAGCAGCTATTCGACAGGGTCCGGGGAGCTGTTTTTT. Its protein product is CASSYSTGSGELFF.

Ten or more counts support this clonotype. The genes are TRBV2 and TRBJ1-6; perhaps TRBD1 as D (5 bases). V gave up 3 bases and J gave up 12 bases, with 15 bases separating them. This CDR3 has 14 residues. Germline V gives CDR1 SNHLY, CDR2 FYNNEI. The CDR3 spells CASSEGGMSKPLHF. In nucleotides, the CDR3 is TGTGCCAGCAGTGAGGGGGGGATGAGTAAACCCCTCCACTTT.

The chain joins TRBV6-2 or TRBV6-3 to TRBJ1-4, with TRBD1 identical over 9 bases. Germline V CDR1 and CDR2: MNHEY, SVGEGT. The J segment lost 7 bases and the V segment lost 0 bases, leaving 6 bases of the junction unmatched. This CDR3 is 16 amino acids long. The CDR3 region is CASSYSRGQGSEKLFF. The CDR3 region has the DNA TGTGCCAGCAGTTACTCGAGAGGACAGGGGAGTGAAAAACTGTTTTTT.

This clonotype came up many times. The genes are TRBV18 and TRBJ2-1; D not resolved. Germline CDR1 is KGHSH and CDR2 is LQKENI. Between the trimmed V and J ends, which lost 0 bases and 10 bases, there was a span of 10 bases. The CDR3 sequence is 13 residues long. CDR3: CASSPPRHYEQFF. Here the CDR3 DNA reads TGTGCCAGCTCACCACCTAGGCATTACGAGCAGTTCTTC. Variable domain in full (rest from reference TRBV18 and TRBJ2-1): NAGVMQNPRHLVRRRGQEARLRCSPMKGHSHVYWYRQLPEEGLKFMVYLQKENIIDESGMPKERFSAEFPKEGPSILRIQQVVRGDSAAYFCASSPPRHYEQFFGPGTRLTVL.

This clonotype was observed at least ten times. CDR3 loop: CSARGDSRDVYEQYF. In nucleotides, the CDR3 is TGCAGTGCTAGAGGGGACTCGAGGGACGTCTACGAGCAGTACTTC. The chain links TRBV20-1 to TRBJ2-7, with TRBD2 as a possible D gene (6 bases). V was pared by 1 base and J by 3 bases, with 16 bases between. The CDR3 extends over 15 amino acids. Germline lookup yields CDR1 DFQATT and CDR2 SNEGSKA (reference sequence).

This chain joins TRBV5-1 and TRBJ2-3; 9 nucleotides align to TRBD1. Germline loops: CDR1 SGHRS, CDR2 YFSETQ. Trimming cost V 4 bases and J 4 bases; bases outside gene matches: 7. This CDR3 has 15 amino acids. CDR3 sequence (DNA): TGCGCCAGCAGCACCGGGACAGGGAGGTCAGATACGCAGTATTTT. Translated, it gives CASSTGTGRSDTQYF.

The V gene is TRBV20-1, the J gene TRBJ2-6; D call uncertain. V was pared by 5 bases and J by 0 bases, with 11 bases between. The CDR3 runs 15 residues. CDR1 DFQATT and CDR2 SNEGSKA come from the germline V gene (reference sequence). CDR3: CSAADEYSGANVLTF. In DNA, the CDR3 is TGCAGTGCTGCGGACGAGTACTCTGGGGCCAACGTCCTGACTTTC.

The rearrangement uses TRBV4-3 and TRBJ2-1; TRBD2 agrees at 10 bases. V lost 1 base, J lost 0 bases, and 3 bases stayed unmatched. The CDR3 totals 17 residues. Germline-derived CDR1 and CDR2 are LGHNA and YSLEER. In DNA, the CDR3 is TGCGCCAGCAGCCAAGGGACTAGCGGAAGCTCCTACAATGAGCAGTTCTTC. Its translation is CASSQGTSGSSYNEQFF.

This clonotype has a count of ten or more. V gene TRBV7-2 combines with J gene TRBJ2-1; 9 bases map to TRBD2. The CDR3 is 16 amino acids. The trim removed 1 base at V and 8 bases at J, leaving 9 bases unmatched. Germline CDR1 reads SGHTA; CDR2 reads FQGNSA. This chain's CDR3 is CASSLVAQAGGYEQFF. As DNA, the CDR3 is TGTGCCAGCAGCTTAGTGGCGCAAGCGGGAGGATATGAGCAGTTCTTC.

CDR3 nucleotide sequence: TGCAGTGCTAGAGAGGCCCCGGGTCCTTACGAGCAGTACTTC. Protein: CSAREAPGPYEQYF. The chain carries TRBV20-1 and TRBJ2-7; no definite D call. V lost 0 bases and J 4 bases, leaving 13 bases between the germline ends. Per germline, CDR1 DFQATT and CDR2 SNEGSKA (reference sequence). This CDR3 comprises 14 residues.

This chain joins TRBV14 and TRBJ2-1, with D tentatively TRBD1 or TRBD2 (5 bases each). The CDR3 is 17 residues long. With 1 base removed from V and 3 bases from J, the gap between germline ends came to 16 bases. The V gene's germline CDR1 is SGHDN and CDR2 FVKESK. The CDR3 bases are TGTGCCAGCAGCCAAGCGTCTCTGGGGGTCGGCTACAATGAGCAGTTCTTC. As protein: CASSQASLGVGYNEQFF.

This clonotype showed up many times. This chain joins TRBV5-1 and TRBJ1-1; 7 bases match TRBD1. Germline V gene data show CDR1 as SGHRS and CDR2 as YFSETQ. Trimming cost V 4 bases and J 4 bases; bases outside gene matches: 7. The CDR3 is 14 residues long. Here the CDR3 DNA reads TGCGCCAGCAGCGCTACAGGGGTGAGCACTGAAGCTTTCTTT. Its translation is CASSATGVSTEAFF.

This clonotype was counted ten times or more. The V gene is TRBV7-3, the J gene TRBJ2-3, with 10 positions matching TRBD2. J gave up 0 bases and V 1 base, and 16 bases lay outside the gene matches. There are 21 residues in the CDR3. From germline, CDR1 is SGHTA and CDR2 FQGTGA. The CDR3: CASSLRGPGIAGGTSTDTQYF. The CDR3 DNA follows: TGTGCCAGCAGCTTAAGGGGGCCGGGGATAGCGGGAGGAACTAGCACAGATACGCAGTATTTT.

This clonotype appeared a few times. The gene calls are TRBV12-3 or TRBV12-4 and TRBJ2-3; D unresolved. V dropped 6 bases and J dropped 7 bases, with 8 bases sitting between them. The CDR3 length is 11 residues. Here the CDR3 reads CASSYHYTQYF. The CDR3 coding sequence is TGTGCCAGCAGCTACCACTATACGCAGTATTTT.

The table lists this clonotype with a count of one. The chain joins TRBV24-1 to TRBJ2-3; D call uncertain. Trimming removed 6 bases at V and 6 bases at J, with 6 bases between. The CDR3 runs 11 residues. Per germline, CDR1 KGHDR and CDR2 SFDVKD. CDR3 protein: CATSTGDTQYF. For the CDR3, the DNA is TGTGCCACCAGTACGGGTGATACGCAGTATTTT.

To note about this clonotype: Just one base apart from a much larger clone, this may be a read error. The CDR3 DNA follows: TGTGCCAGCAGCCAACCGGGGGCTAGCGGAACCGGGAAGCTGTTTTTT. Translation gives CASSQPGASGTGKLFF. This chain uses TRBV3-1 with TRBJ2-2; a weak D match, TRBD2 (7 bases). The CDR3 is made up of 16 amino acids. In germline, CDR1 is LGHDT, CDR2 YNNKEL (reference sequence).

This clonotype has only a few counts. This rearrangement joins TRBV28 to TRBJ1-2; D call uncertain. The V gene lost 6 bases and the J gene lost 7 bases, with 12 bases spanning the gap. This CDR3 region has 12 residues. The germline V gene has CDR1 MDHEN and CDR2 SYDVKM. In nucleotides, the CDR3 is TGTGCCAGCAGACCTGACCGACGTGGCTACACCTTC. Residues: CASRPDRRGYTF.

The chain recombines TRBV10-3 with TRBJ2-1, with a possible D match to TRBD2 (5 bases). The V and J ends lost 7 bases and 2 bases respectively, with 12 bases between them. There are 14 residues in the CDR3. The germline CDR1 and CDR2 sequences are ENHRY and SYGVKD. CDR3: CAITKDSTYNEQFF. The DNA of the CDR3 is TGTGCCATCACGAAGGACTCAACCTACAATGAGCAGTTCTTC.

This chain joins TRBV20-1 and TRBJ2-3, with 11 positions matching TRBD2. Per germline, CDR1 DFQATT and CDR2 SNEGSKA (reference sequence). V was clipped by 3 bases and J by 5 bases; unmatched bases: 16. The CDR3 sequence is 18 residues long. CDR3 loop: CSASAGDLAGGEGDTQYF. In DNA, the CDR3 is TGCAGTGCTAGTGCGGGTGACCTAGCGGGGGGTGAAGGAGATACGCAGTATTTT.

This clonotype was detected only a few times. The chain uses TRBV2 and TRBJ1-2; 7 bases fit TRBD1. The CDR3 spans 16 residues. V lost 4 bases to trimming and J lost 4 bases; unmatched junction nucleotides: 12. Germline CDR1 reads SNHLY; CDR2 reads FYNNEI. The CDR3 reads CASSVLSGQPVYGYTF. CDR3 DNA sequence: TGTGCCAGCAGTGTCTTATCGGGACAGCCCGTCTATGGCTACACCTTC.

The chain has TRBV7-3 and TRBJ2-5; D unclear. Germline V gene data show CDR1 as SGHTA and CDR2 as FQGTGA. The V end lost 1 base, the J end lost 3 bases, and 6 bases lay between the germline ends. CDR3 length equals 13 residues. The CDR3 is CASSLNSKETQYF. The CDR3 DNA reads TGTGCCAGCAGCTTAAACTCGAAAGAGACCCAGTACTTC. Variable domain in full (rest from reference TRBV7-3 and TRBJ2-5): GAGVSQTPSNKVTEKGKYVELRCDPISGHTALYWYRQSLGQGPEFLIYFQGTGAADDSGLPNDRFFAVRPEGSVSTLKIQRTERGDSAVYLCASSLNSKETQYFGPGTRLLVL.

This clonotype occurred many times. The chain recombines TRBV20-1 with TRBJ2-7, with 7 bases that match TRBD1. In germline, CDR1 is DFQATT, CDR2 SNEGSKA (reference sequence). This CDR3 comprises 15 residues. The trim removed 6 bases at V and 3 bases at J, leaving 14 bases unmatched. CDR3 DNA sequence: TGCAGTGCCTCCTCTTTGACAGGGAATAGCTACGAGCAGTACTTC. Amino acid sequence: CSASSLTGNSYEQYF.

The V gene is TRBV27, the J gene TRBJ2-1; 9 bases are shared with TRBD1. V lost 4 bases, J lost 7 bases, and 11 bases stayed unmatched. CDR1 is MNHEY and CDR2 is SMNVEV in the germline V gene (reference sequence). CDR3 length: 16 amino acids. The DNA of the CDR3 is TGTGCCAGCAGTTGGACAGGGGATTCCTTGGGGAATGAGCAGTTCTTC. It specifies CASSWTGDSLGNEQFF.

This clonotype was seen ten or more times. This chain uses TRBV12-3 or TRBV12-4 with TRBJ2-1; D is unclear. The CDR3 consists of 13 residues. The germline V and J ends were trimmed by 3 bases and 7 bases, with 10 bases remaining between them. For the CDR3, the DNA is TGTGCCAGCAGTTTCGTCTTGGGAAATGAGCAGTTCTTC. Its translation: CASSFVLGNEQFF.